This T cell receptor beta chain was sequenced in a study of regulatory T cells in long-lasting Graves disease. Looking at the study overall: For under 3 months, newly diagnosed Graves' patients had been taking antithyroid drugs.

Germline V gene lookup returns CDR1 KGHDR and CDR2 SFDVKD. Between the trimmed V and J ends, which lost 9 bases and 8 bases, there was a span of 13 bases. This CDR3 has 12 residues. Whole-study results and caveats: TRBV28 was favored in persistent disease, as were TRBJ1-2 and TRBJ2-5.

This clonotype showed up just a few times. What it recognizes is unknown. Libraries of TCR beta came from iRepertoire HTBI primers plus Arm-PCR of CDR3 regions. One entry per CDR3 protein results from TCRdb running MiXCR on the multiplex PCR reads. Of hundreds of thousands of distinct CDR3 sequences listed, around 17% are singletons. Time point given: newly diagnosed GD, antithyroid drugs for less than 3 months. Extracted RNA from PBMCs served as the source of the TCR library. The same specimen was also included in a second study, on T cells in Graves' hyperthyroidism and ophthalmopathy. That report notes: Ophthalmopathy onset followed model prediction by a median roughly 6 months.

Specimen: peripheral blood mononuclear cells (PBMCs), collected at new diagnosis, from a patient treated with antithyroid drugs. The chain links TRBV24-1 to TRBJ2-1, with a possible D match to TRBD2 (7 bases). The TCR was taken from a woman aged 30 to 39 with Graves disease. The CDR3, as DNA: TGTGCCACCGGACGGGGGGCTGATGAGCAGTTCTTC. The encoded protein is CATGRGADEQFF.